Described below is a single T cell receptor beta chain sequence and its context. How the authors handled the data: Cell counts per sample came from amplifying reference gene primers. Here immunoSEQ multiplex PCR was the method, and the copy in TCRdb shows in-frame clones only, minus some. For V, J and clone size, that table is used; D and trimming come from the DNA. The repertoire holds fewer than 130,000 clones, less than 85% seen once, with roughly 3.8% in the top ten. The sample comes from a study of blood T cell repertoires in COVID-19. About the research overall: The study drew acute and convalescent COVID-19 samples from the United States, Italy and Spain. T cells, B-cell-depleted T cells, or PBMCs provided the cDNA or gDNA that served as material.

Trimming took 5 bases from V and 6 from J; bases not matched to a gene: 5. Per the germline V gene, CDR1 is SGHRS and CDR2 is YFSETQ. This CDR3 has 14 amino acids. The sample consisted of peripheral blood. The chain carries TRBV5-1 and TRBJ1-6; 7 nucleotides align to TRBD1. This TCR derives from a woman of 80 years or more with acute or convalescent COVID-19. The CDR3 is CASRQQGINSPLHF. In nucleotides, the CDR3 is TGCGCCAGCAGACAACAGGGGATTAATTCACCCCTCCACTTT.